Each of the 4 T cell receptor beta chains below was sequenced from the same sample in a study of vaccination effects on CD4 cells after COVID-19. CD4+ T cells were isolated after about eleven days of culture. The individual was infected with SARS-CoV-2 between March and December 2020, as confirmed by PCR. Each participant was administered two doses of either the BNT162b2 or the mRNA-1273 vaccine. Produced via immunoSEQ multiplex PCR; TCRdb's table is partial and in-frame only. Of about 50,000 clones listed, about 70% are singletons. Which antigens these TCRs recognize remains unknown. The specimen comprised CD4+ T cells from PBMCs cultured without peptide, sampled after COVID-19 vaccination. The receptor source for this set is a human donor who had a prior SARS-CoV-2 infection.

The J gene is TRBJ2-7, the V gene TRBV20-1; D remains unclear. Trimming shortened V by 3 bases and J by 2 bases, and 11 bases separated the two germline ends. The CDR3 has 13 residues. Germline V gene lookup returns CDR1 DFQATT and CDR2 SNEGSKA (reference sequence). CDR3 region: CSASTTRTYEQYF. The DNA for the CDR3 is TGCAGTGCTAGTACCACCCGGACCTACGAGCAGTACTTC.

CDR3 DNA sequence: TGTGCCAGCAGCCCGACAGGGGAAGGCTACACCTTC. Protein product: CASSPTGEGYTF. This chain connects TRBV3-1 (or the pseudogene TRBV3-2) to TRBJ1-2, with TRBD1 matching over 8 bases. Germline CDR1 and CDR2: LGHDT and YNNKEL (reference sequence). The V segment lost 4 bases and the J segment 8 bases; nucleotides outside the gene matches: 3. CDR3 length: 12 residues.

This chain links TRBV7-2 with TRBJ1-2, with TRBD1 identical over 7 bases. Germline CDR1 is SGHTA and CDR2 is FQGNSA. V was clipped by 5 bases and J by 4 bases; unmatched bases: 4. The CDR3 is 13 amino acids. Written as DNA, the CDR3 is TGTGCCAGCAGCCAAGGGGGCGGCTATGGCTACACCTTC. This encodes CASSQGGGYGYTF.

The gene calls are TRBV7-3 and TRBJ2-2, with D hard to call. CDR1 is SGHTA and CDR2 is FQGTGA in the germline V gene. Trimming shortened V by 2 bases and J by 0 bases, and 4 bases separated the two germline ends. The CDR3 loop spans 14 amino acids. The CDR3 nucleotides read TGTGCCAGCAGCTTAGACCCGAACACCGGGGAGCTGTTTTTT. Protein: CASSLDPNTGELFF.